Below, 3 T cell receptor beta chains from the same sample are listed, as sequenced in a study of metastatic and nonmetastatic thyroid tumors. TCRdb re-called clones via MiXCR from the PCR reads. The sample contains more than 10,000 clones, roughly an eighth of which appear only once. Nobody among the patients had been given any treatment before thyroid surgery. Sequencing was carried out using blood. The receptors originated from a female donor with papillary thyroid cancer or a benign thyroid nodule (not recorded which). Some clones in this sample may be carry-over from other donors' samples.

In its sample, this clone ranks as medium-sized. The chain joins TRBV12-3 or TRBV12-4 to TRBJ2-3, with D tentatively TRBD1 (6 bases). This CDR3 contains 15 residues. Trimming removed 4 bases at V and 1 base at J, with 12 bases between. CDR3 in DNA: TGTGCCAGCAGTTGGGGGCGGCGAGGCACAGATACGCAGTATTTT. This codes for CASSWGRRGTDTQYF.

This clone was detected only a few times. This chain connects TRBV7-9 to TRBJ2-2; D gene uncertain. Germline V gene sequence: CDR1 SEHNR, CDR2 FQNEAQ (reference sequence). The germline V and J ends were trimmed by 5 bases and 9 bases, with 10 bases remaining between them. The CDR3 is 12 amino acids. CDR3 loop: CASSTPPWELFF. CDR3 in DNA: TGTGCCAGCAGCACCCCTCCCTGGGAGCTGTTTTTT.

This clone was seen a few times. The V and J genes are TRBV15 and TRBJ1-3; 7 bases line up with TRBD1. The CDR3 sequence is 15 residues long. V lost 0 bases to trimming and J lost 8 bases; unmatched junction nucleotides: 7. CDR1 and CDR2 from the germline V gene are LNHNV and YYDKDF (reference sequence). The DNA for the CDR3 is TGTGCCACCAGCAGAGAAGGGACAGCTCCGGACACCATATATTTT. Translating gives CATSREGTAPDTIYF.